The 18 T cell receptor beta chains listed next were all sequenced from one sample in a study of cytotoxic CD8 clonotypes in ibrutinib-treated CLL. Only in-frame clones appear in the TCRdb table, and some are missing; sequencing was by immunoSEQ multiplex PCR. The data contain 140,000 to 150,000 clones, approximately 80% of them singletons. The sequences come from PBMCs, collected after 24 months of ibrutinib treatment. The receptor set was obtained from a human donor with chronic lymphocytic leukemia.

This clone occurred once. The gene calls are TRBV5-6 and TRBJ1-3; possibly TRBD1 for D (5 bases). Germline V gene lookup returns CDR1 SGHDT and CDR2 YYEEEE. The CDR3 extends over 13 amino acids. V lost 4 bases and J 2 bases, leaving 7 bases between the germline ends. The CDR3, as DNA: TGTGCCAGCAGCCCGGGACCTGGAAACACCATATATTTT. It codes for CASSPGPGNTIYF.

There are a few counts of this clone. This chain links TRBV5-1 with TRBJ2-2; 11 bases agree with TRBD2. Losses at the gene ends were 4 bases for V and 4 bases for J; bases not matched to a gene: 3. From germline, CDR1 is SGHRS and CDR2 YFSETQ. The CDR3 spans 15 residues. The CDR3 nucleotides are TGCGCCAGCAGCCGGGGACTAGCGGCCACCGGGGAGCTGTTTTTT. It translates to CASSRGLAATGELFF.

The chain is built from TRBV7-9 and TRBJ2-2; D ambiguous. CDR3 length: 13 residues. Per germline, CDR1 SEHNR and CDR2 FQNEAQ (reference sequence). V was pared by 1 base and J by 6 bases, with 6 bases between. The CDR3 spells CASSLVGPGELFF. Written as DNA, the CDR3 is TGTGCCAGCAGCTTAGTCGGCCCCGGGGAGCTGTTTTTT.

The V call is TRBV18, the J call TRBJ1-5; tentatively, D is TRBD1 (6 bases). In germline, CDR1 is KGHSH, CDR2 LQKENI. The ends were cut back, 5 bases at V and 6 bases at J, with 14 bases in the middle. The CDR3 has 14 amino acids. For the CDR3, the DNA is TGTGCCAGCTCAGGGGGGCTCGGCGGTCAGCCCCAGCATTTT. Translated: CASSGGLGGQPQHF.

This chain joins TRBV28 and TRBJ2-3; 8 bases are shared with TRBD2. The CDR3 is 14 residues long. J gave up 2 bases and V 6 bases, and 4 bases lay outside the gene matches. The germline gives CDR1 MDHEN, CDR2 SYDVKM. The CDR3 loop reads CASRPGLDTDTQYF. The DNA of the CDR3 is TGTGCCAGCAGGCCGGGACTAGACACAGATACGCAGTATTTT.

V is TRBV2 and J is TRBJ2-1; D not resolved. The CDR3 is made up of 13 amino acids. Germline V lookup: CDR1 SNHLY, CDR2 FYNNEI. Trimming took 4 bases from V and 3 from J, leaving 7 bases between them. CDR3 protein: CASSVAIYNEQFF. The CDR3 DNA is TGTGCCAGCAGTGTGGCCATCTACAATGAGCAGTTCTTC.

The gene calls are TRBV29-1 and TRBJ2-1; TRBD1 matches 7 bases. The germline V gene encodes CDR1 SQVTM and CDR2 ANQGSEA. The V and J ends lost 4 bases and 5 bases, in that order; junction bases with no gene match: 5. This CDR3 is 13 amino acids long. The CDR3 coding sequence is TGCAGCGTTGGGACAGGTGCCAACAATGAGCAGTTCTTC. Translated: CSVGTGANNEQFF.

This clone showed up many times. V is TRBV7-2 and J is TRBJ2-3; perhaps TRBD2 as D (5 bases). CDR3 length equals 14 residues. V lost 2 bases, J lost 6 bases, and 12 bases lay in between. Germline V gene sequence: CDR1 SGHTA, CDR2 FQGNSA. The DNA for the CDR3 is TGTGCCAGCAGCTTATTCCCGGGGTCGGATACGCAGTATTTT. It yields the protein CASSLFPGSDTQYF.

This chain links TRBV5-4 with TRBJ2-1; TRBD1 aligns across 9 bases. The CDR3 length is 15 residues. After removal of 3 bases from V and 7 bases from J, the junction contained 8 bases not matched to a gene. The germline V gene encodes CDR1 SGHNT and CDR2 YYREEE (reference sequence). The CDR3 region is CASSSPGQGRNEQFF. The CDR3 DNA is TGTGCCAGCAGCTCACCGGGACAGGGCCGGAATGAGCAGTTCTTC.

V gene TRBV6-1 combines with J gene TRBJ1-2, with 12 bases lining up with TRBD1. Trimming removed 3 bases from V and 4 bases from J; junction bases left unmatched: 12. Germline-derived CDR1 and CDR2 are MNHNS and SASEGT. The CDR3 totals 18 residues. The CDR3: CASSEGLGGQGAGYGYTF. CDR3 bases: TGTGCCAGCAGTGAGGGACTTGGGGGACAGGGGGCCGGCTATGGCTACACCTTC.

CDR3 residues: CASKQGRKTGELFF. The CDR3, as DNA: TGTGCCAGTAAACAGGGGAGAAAGACCGGGGAGCTGTTTTTT. The chain uses TRBV19 and TRBJ2-2; 7 bases agree with TRBD1. V lost 7 bases, J lost 5 bases, and 7 bases stayed unmatched. Germline lookup yields CDR1 LNHDA and CDR2 SQIVND (reference sequence). The CDR3 covers 14 residues.

V usage is TRBV4-3 and J usage is TRBJ2-1; 12 nucleotides agree with TRBD1. The J segment lost 7 bases and the V segment lost 0 bases, leaving 16 bases of the junction unmatched. The CDR3 covers 20 residues. Germline V lookup: CDR1 LGHNA, CDR2 YSLEER. The CDR3 DNA reads as TGCGCCAGCAGCCAAGAAATTCCTAGGCCGGGACAGGGGGCGTTGAATGAGCAGTTCTTC. Amino acid sequence: CASSQEIPRPGQGALNEQFF.

This chain joins TRBV7-9 and TRBJ2-5, with 11 bases matching TRBD1. The germline V gene has CDR1 SEHNR and CDR2 FQNEAQ (reference sequence). The CDR3 loop spans 18 amino acids. The V gene end was trimmed by 5 bases and the J gene end by 2 bases; junction bases not matched to a gene: 13. DNA for the CDR3: TGTGCCAGCAGCCCCCCCTGGGGACAGGGGGTTCGGCAAGAGACCCAGTACTTC. This codes for CASSPPWGQGVRQETQYF.

The CDR3 sequence is CAWRHQGSGNTIYF. The CDR3 DNA follows: TGTGCCTGGAGACACCAGGGGTCTGGAAACACCATATATTTT. The rearrangement links TRBV30 to TRBJ1-3; possibly TRBD1 for D (6 bases). Trimming removed 3 bases at V and 1 base at J, with 10 bases between. The CDR3 extends over 14 amino acids. The germline gives CDR1 GTSNPN, CDR2 SVGIG (reference sequence).

This clone was observed a few times. The chain has TRBV19 and TRBJ2-7; maybe TRBD2 (6 bases). Deletions cut 5 bases from V and 2 bases from J, with 19 bases between. This CDR3 is built from 16 residues. Germline CDR1 reads LNHDA; CDR2 reads SQIVND (reference sequence). This CDR3 is CASSPRDGGGAYEQYF. CDR3 in DNA: TGTGCCAGTAGTCCCAGGGACGGAGGCGGGGCCTACGAGCAGTACTTC.

The chain recombines TRBV28 with TRBJ1-1, with TRBD1 matching over 10 bases. The CDR3 extends over 14 amino acids. Germline CDR1 is MDHEN and CDR2 is SYDVKM. The ends lost 7 bases at V and 6 bases at J; junction bases unmatched: 8. DNA of the CDR3: TGTGCCAGCACCACAGGACAGGGGGTGGCTGAAGCTTTCTTT. Residues: CASTTGQGVAEAFF.

The chain links TRBV5-1 to TRBJ1-4; D is unresolved. The germline V and J ends were trimmed by 3 bases and 0 bases, with 6 bases remaining between them. The CDR3 has 14 amino acids. CDR1 and CDR2 from the germline V gene are SGHRS and YFSETQ. The chain's CDR3 is CASSSGATNEKLFF. The CDR3 DNA reads as TGCGCCAGCAGCTCTGGGGCAACTAATGAAAAACTGTTTTTT.

V and J are TRBV5-6 and TRBJ2-5; D call uncertain. V was shortened by 0 bases and J by 2 bases, with 11 bases between the two germline ends. The CDR3 sequence is 15 residues long. Germline CDR1 reads SGHDT; CDR2 reads YYEEEE. CDR3 nucleotide sequence: TGTGCCAGCAGCTTGGATAGGGCAGGACAAGAGACCCAGTACTTC. Translating it yields CASSLDRAGQETQYF. Filled out from reference TRBV5-6 and TRBJ2-5, the complete variable domain reads DAGVTQSPTHLIKTRGQQVTLRCSPKSGHDTVSWYQQALGQGPQFIFQYYEEEERQRGNFPDRFSGHQFPNYSSELNVNALLLGDSALYLCASSLDRAGQETQYFGPGTRLLVL.